The rows below give T cell receptor beta chains drawn from one sample of a study of T cell responses to AZD1222 COVID-19 vaccine. Measured with immunoSEQ multiplex PCR; TCRdb has only the in-frame clones, and not every one. The table has 150,000 to 200,000 clones, approximately 88% seen once. The material was peripheral blood, obtained on day 0 of AZD1222 vaccination. These receptors all stem from an adult in good health. CDR3s include the opening cysteine and the closing phenylalanine or tryptophan.

V: TRBV6-5
J: TRBJ2-7
CDR3: CASTPAGQSYEQYF

V: TRBV10-3
J: TRBJ1-3
CDR3: CAITASGGTGVGNTIYF

V: TRBV19
J: TRBJ2-3
CDR3: CASSFFIAGSADTQYF

V: TRBV6-5
J: TRBJ1-5
CDR3: CASSPRGRVDQPQHF

V: TRBV6-5
J: TRBJ2-2
CDR3: CASSSPGRVAGELFF

V: TRBV7-9
J: TRBJ1-2
CDR3: CASSFRDRAHGYTF

V: TRBV23-1
J: TRBJ2-3
CDR3: CASSQSERGAEASTDTQYF

V: TRBV6-5
J: TRBJ1-4
CDR3: CAKGLGPNEKLFF

V: TRBV19
J: TRBJ1-3
CDR3: CASSTQGSGNTIYF

V: TRBV28
J: TRBJ1-5
CDR3: CASSFSGFNQPQHF

V: TRBV29-1
J: TRBJ2-2
CDR3: CSFRIAGELFF

V: TRBV6-6
J: TRBJ2-1
CDR3: CASSYSLQEQFF

V: TRBV6-5
J: TRBJ1-4
CDR3: CAITGSATNEKLFF

V: TRBV29-1
J: TRBJ2-1
CDR3: CSVFPGDSPYNEQFF

V: TRBV5-1
J: TRBJ2-5
CDR3: CASSLTGRETQYF

V: TRBV6-5
J: TRBJ1-1
CDR3: CASSYSTATMNTEAFF

V: TRBV20-1
J: TRBJ2-1
CDR3: CRQGNEQFF

V: TRBV19
J: TRBJ1-2
CDR3: CASGFVQPNYGYTF

V: TRBV6-5
J: TRBJ1-2
CDR3: CASSYGTGGKYGYTF

V: TRBV19
J: TRBJ2-3
CDR3: CASSMGRNRDTQYF

V: TRBV5-5
J: TRBJ1-5
CDR3: CASSWDVAGNQPQHF

V: TRBV18
J: TRBJ1-5
CDR3: CASSPPGGSNQPQHF

V: TRBV7-6
J: TRBJ2-7
CDR3: CASSSNLGESYEQYF

V: TRBV24-1
J: TRBJ2-5
CDR3: CATSDGLQAETQYF

V: TRBV28
J: TRBJ1-4
CDR3: CASSNNGGPNEKLFF

V: TRBV19
J: TRBJ2-3
CDR3: CASSMWEGPYTQYF

V: TRBV29-1
J: TRBJ1-2
CDR3: CSVSQTGFNYGYTF

V: TRBV20-1
J: TRBJ1-2
CDR3: CSVGLFDGYTF

V: TRBV7-2
J: TRBJ1-2
CDR3: CASSPTGTNYGYTF

V: TRBV2
J: TRBJ1-5
CDR3: CASSTGLSNQPQHF

V: TRBV4-3
J: TRBJ1-1
CDR3: CASSRDRGNTEAFF

V: TRBV6-5
J: TRBJ1-1
CDR3: CASRASGTEREAFF

V: TRBV28
J: TRBJ1-5
CDR3: CASTLTGAGQPQHF

V: TRBV24-1
J: TRBJ2-5
CDR3: CATSDVAGGYLETQYF

V: TRBV6-5
J: TRBJ1-1
CDR3: CASSPAGTLGEGAFF

V: TRBV28
J: TRBJ2-7
CDR3: CASSFIQGTRHEQYF

V: TRBV6-5
J: TRBJ1-5
CDR3: CASKAGLSQPQHF

V: TRBV19
J: TRBJ1-3
CDR3: CASTRTSGNTIYF

V: TRBV9
J: TRBJ1-4
CDR3: CASSRGLKADSGEKLFF

V: TRBV15
J: TRBJ2-7
CDR3: CATSRDFAGQGYEQYF

V: TRBV5-1
J: TRBJ1-1
CDR3: CASSLRVWDTEAFF

V: TRBV10-1
J: TRBJ1-1
CDR3: CASSEGTGIRDTEAFF

V: TRBV2
J: TRBJ1-2
CDR3: CASSVGRGYYGYTF

V: TRBV9
J: TRBJ2-1
CDR3: CASSVDWRGDHRNEQFF